The present TCR beta chain was sequenced within a study of beta chain features in type 1 diabetes. At the level of the study: Summed over all samples, the examined sorted cells came to fewer than 120,000,000.

A few counts support this clone. Its antigen is as yet unknown. Trimming left V 7 bases short and J 10 bases short, with 12 bases between. CDR3 length equals 11 residues. Germline V lookup: CDR1 MDHEN, CDR2 SYDVKM. Overall study findings and caveats: Still unanswered here is whether HLA type influences TCRB rearrangement. Moderately but significantly shorter TCRB CDR3s were found in Type 1 diabetes patients in all four CD4+ subsets. Fewer junction insertions and more nucleotide deletions appeared in type 1 diabetes patients.

TCRB transcripts that were expressed got sequenced, as all of the isolated RNA had been reverse transcribed. Clones were sequenced by immunoSEQ multiplex PCR, and TCRdb holds only the in-frame ones, with some missing. Of some 160,000 clones in the sample, approximately 8.7% are singletons; the top ten hold about 0.65%. This TCR was recovered from a woman aged 25 to 39 with type 1 diabetes. Sample: central memory CD4+ T cells from blood. V gene TRBV28 combines with J gene TRBJ2-3; D might be TRBD2 (5 bases). CDR3 residues: CASTSREAQYF. CDR3 DNA: TGTGCCAGCACTTCGAGGGAAGCGCAGTATTTT.